The clone carrying this T cell receptor beta chain was seen once. Its antigen is not known. Primers included in the PCR were 60 Vbeta and 13 Jbeta primers. The table came from immunoSEQ multiplex PCR; TCRdb's copy has only in-frame clones and leaves some out. The sample has some 150,000 clones, about four fifths seen once. Trimming cost V 3 bases and J 7 bases, with 7 bases left between them. The CDR3 covers 13 residues. Germline CDR1 is MNHEY and CDR2 is SMNVEV (reference sequence). The record originates from a study of cytomegalovirus exposure and HLA in healthy donors. Overall study findings and caveats: In a later analysis, HLA-associated beta chains showed higher expansion and lower generation probabilities than comparable chains. The study put 150 or so TCR beta chains on its list as cytomegalovirus-associated. For most TCR beta V segments, an earlier analysis put the productive rate at about 87% or about 30% of the time.

The chain links TRBV27 to TRBJ1-6; D not resolved. This receptor was identified in a man aged 25 to 40 in good health and CMV-seronegative. Material for sequencing was PBMCs. Here the CDR3 DNA reads TGTGCCAGCAGTTTTGCGGAGAATTCACCCCTCCACTTT. Protein product: CASSFAENSPLHF.